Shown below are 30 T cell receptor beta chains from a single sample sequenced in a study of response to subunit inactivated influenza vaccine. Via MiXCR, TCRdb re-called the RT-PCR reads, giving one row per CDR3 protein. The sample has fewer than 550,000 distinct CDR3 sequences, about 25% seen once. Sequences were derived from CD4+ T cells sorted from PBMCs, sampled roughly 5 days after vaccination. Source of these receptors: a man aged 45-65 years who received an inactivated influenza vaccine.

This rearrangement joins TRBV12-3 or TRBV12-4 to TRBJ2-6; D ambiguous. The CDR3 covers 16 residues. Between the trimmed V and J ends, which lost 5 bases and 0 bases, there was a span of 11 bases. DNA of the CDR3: TGTGCCAGCAGTCCCGGCAGTAGCTCTGGGGCCAACGTCCTGACTTTC. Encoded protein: CASSPGSSSGANVLTF.

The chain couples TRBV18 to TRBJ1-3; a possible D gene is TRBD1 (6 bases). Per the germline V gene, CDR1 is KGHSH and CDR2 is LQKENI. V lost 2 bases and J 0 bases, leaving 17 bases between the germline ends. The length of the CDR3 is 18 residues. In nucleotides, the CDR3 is TGTGCCAGCTCACCAACCTCCGGGACATCACCCTCTGGAAACACCATATATTTT. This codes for CASSPTSGTSPSGNTIYF.

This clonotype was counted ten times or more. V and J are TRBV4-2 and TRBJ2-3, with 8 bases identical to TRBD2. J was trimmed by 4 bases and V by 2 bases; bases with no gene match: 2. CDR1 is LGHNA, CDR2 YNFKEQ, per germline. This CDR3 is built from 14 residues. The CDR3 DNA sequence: TGTGCCAGCAGCCAATCCGGGGGGGCAGATACGCAGTATTTT. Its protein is CASSQSGGADTQYF.

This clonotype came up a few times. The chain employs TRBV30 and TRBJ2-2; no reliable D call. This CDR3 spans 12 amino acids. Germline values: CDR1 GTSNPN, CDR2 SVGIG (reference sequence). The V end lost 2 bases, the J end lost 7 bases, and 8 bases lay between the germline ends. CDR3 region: CAWSLQVGELFF. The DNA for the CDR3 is TGTGCCTGGAGTCTCCAGGTCGGGGAGCTGTTTTTT. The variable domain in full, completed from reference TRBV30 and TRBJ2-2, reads SQTIHQWPATLVQPVGSPLSLECTVEGTSNPNLYWYRQAAGRGLQLLFYSVGIGQISSEVPQNLSASRPQDRQFILSSKKLLLSDSGFYLCAWSLQVGELFFGEGSRLTVL.

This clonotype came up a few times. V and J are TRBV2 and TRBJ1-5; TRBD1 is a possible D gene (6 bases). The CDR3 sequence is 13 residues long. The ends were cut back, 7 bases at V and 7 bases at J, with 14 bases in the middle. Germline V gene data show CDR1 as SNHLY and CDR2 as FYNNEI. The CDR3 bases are TGTGCCAGCAACAGGGATGAGCTACAGCCCCAGCATTTT. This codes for CASNRDELQPQHF.

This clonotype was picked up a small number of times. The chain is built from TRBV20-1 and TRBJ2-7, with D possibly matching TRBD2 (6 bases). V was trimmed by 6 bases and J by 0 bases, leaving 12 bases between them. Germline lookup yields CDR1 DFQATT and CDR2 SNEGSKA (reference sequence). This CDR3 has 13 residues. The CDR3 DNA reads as TGCAGTGCCCTCGACGGGGGCTCCTACGAGCAGTACTTC. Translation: CSALDGGSYEQYF.

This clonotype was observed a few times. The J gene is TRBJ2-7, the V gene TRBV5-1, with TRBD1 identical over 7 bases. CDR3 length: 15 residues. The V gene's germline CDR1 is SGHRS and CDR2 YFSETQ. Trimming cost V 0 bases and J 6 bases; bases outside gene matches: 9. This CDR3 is CASSLDPQTGSEQYF. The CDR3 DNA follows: TGCGCCAGCAGCTTGGACCCTCAGACAGGGTCCGAGCAGTACTTC.

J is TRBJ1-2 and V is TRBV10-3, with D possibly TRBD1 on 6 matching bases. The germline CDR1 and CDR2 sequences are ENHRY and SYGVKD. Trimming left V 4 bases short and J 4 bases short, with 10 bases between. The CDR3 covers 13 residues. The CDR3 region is CAISGDTFYGYTF. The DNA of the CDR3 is TGTGCCATCAGTGGGGACACCTTCTATGGCTACACCTTC.

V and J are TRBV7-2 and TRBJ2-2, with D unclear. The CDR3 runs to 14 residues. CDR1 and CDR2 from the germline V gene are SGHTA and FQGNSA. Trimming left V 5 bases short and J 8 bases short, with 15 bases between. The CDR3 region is CASSPRAQPGELFF. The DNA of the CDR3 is TGTGCCAGCAGCCCCCGGGCCCAACCTGGGGAGCTGTTTTTT.

The CDR3, as DNA: TGCGCCAGCAGCGGACTAGCAGGTCCCTACAATGAGCAGTTCTTC. The encoded protein is CASSGLAGPYNEQFF. The J gene is TRBJ2-1, the V gene TRBV5-1, with 8 bases matching TRBD2. The ends lost 4 bases at V and 2 bases at J; junction bases unmatched: 5. CDR1 SGHRS and CDR2 YFSETQ come from the germline V gene. There are 15 residues in the CDR3.

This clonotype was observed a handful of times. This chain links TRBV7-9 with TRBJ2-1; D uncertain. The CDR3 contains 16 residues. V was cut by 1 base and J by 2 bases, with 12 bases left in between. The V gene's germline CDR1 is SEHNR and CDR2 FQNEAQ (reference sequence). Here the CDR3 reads CASSLGVRVPYNEQFF. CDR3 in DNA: TGTGCCAGCAGCTTAGGGGTCCGGGTTCCCTACAATGAGCAGTTCTTC.

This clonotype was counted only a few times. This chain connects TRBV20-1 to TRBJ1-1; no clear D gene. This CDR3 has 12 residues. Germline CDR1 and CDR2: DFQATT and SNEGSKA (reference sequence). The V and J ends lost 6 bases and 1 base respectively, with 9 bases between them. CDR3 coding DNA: TGCAGTGCACCTCAGAGGAACACTGAAGCTTTCTTT. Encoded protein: CSAPQRNTEAFF.

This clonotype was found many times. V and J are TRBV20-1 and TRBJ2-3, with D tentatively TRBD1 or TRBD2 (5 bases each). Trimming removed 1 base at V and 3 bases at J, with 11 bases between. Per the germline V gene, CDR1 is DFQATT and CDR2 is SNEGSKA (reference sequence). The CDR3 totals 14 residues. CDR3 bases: TGCAGTGCTAGAGTGGGGGTGCGAACAGATACGCAGTATTTT. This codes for CSARVGVRTDTQYF.

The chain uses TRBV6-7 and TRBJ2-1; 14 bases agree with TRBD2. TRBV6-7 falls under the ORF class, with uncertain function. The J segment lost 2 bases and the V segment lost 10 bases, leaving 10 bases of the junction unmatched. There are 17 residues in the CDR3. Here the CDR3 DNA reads TGTGCCATCAAGACCGGGACTAGCGGGGGAGCCTACAATGAGCAGTTCTTC. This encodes CAIKTGTSGGAYNEQFF.

CDR3 in DNA: TGTGCCAGCAGTTTAAGGGGGATCAGGGACAATCAGCCCCAGCATTTT. Protein sequence: CASSLRGIRDNQPQHF. V usage is TRBV12-3 or TRBV12-4 and J usage is TRBJ1-5; possibly TRBD1 for D (6 bases). The CDR3 has 16 residues. V was shortened by 2 bases and J by 3 bases, with 14 bases between the two germline ends.

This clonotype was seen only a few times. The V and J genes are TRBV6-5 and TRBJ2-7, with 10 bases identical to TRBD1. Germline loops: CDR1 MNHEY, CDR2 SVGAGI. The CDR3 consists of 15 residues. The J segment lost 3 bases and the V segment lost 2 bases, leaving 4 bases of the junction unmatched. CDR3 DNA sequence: TGTGCCAGCAGTTACCCTGGGACAGGGGTCTACGAGCAGTACTTC. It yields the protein CASSYPGTGVYEQYF.

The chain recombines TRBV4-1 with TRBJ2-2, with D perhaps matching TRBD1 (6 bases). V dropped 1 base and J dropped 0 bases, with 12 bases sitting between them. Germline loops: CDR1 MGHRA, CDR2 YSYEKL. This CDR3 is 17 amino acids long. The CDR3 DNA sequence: TGCGCCAGCAGCCAAGTCGGGACAAACCCGAACACCGGGGAGCTGTTTTTT. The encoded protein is CASSQVGTNPNTGELFF.

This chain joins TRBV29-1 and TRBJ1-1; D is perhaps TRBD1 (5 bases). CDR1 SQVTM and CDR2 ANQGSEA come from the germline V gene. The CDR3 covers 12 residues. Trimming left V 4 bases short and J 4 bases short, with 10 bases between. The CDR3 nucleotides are TGCAGCGTTGTTTTGGGGGGCACTGAAGCTTTCTTT. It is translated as CSVVLGGTEAFF. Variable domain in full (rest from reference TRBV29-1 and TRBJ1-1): SAVISQKPSRDICQRGTSLTIQCQVDSQVTMMFWYRQQPGQSLTLIATANQGSEATYESGFVIDKFPISRPNLTFSTLTVSNMSPEDSSIYLCSVVLGGTEAFFGQGTRLTVV.

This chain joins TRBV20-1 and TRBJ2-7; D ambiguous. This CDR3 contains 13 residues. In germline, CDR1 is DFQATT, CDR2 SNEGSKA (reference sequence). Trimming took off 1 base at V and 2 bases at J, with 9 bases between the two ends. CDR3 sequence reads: CSARGDKPYEQYF. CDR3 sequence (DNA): TGCAGTGCTAGAGGTGACAAACCCTACGAGCAGTACTTC.

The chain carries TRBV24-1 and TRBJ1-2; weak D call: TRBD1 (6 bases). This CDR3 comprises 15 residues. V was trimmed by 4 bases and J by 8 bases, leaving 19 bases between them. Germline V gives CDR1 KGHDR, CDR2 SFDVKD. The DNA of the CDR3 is TGTGCCACCAGTGAAGGAGGGGGAGACAGGTCGGGCTACACCTTC. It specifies CATSEGGGDRSGYTF.

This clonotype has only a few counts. The CDR3 nucleotides read TGTGCCAGCAGTCAAGGACAGTACTACGAGCAGTACTTC. Translation: CASSQGQYYEQYF. The chain employs TRBV12-3 or TRBV12-4 and TRBJ2-7; TRBD1 might be the D (6 bases). There are 13 residues in the CDR3. Between the trimmed V and J ends, which lost 5 bases and 3 bases, there was a span of 11 bases.

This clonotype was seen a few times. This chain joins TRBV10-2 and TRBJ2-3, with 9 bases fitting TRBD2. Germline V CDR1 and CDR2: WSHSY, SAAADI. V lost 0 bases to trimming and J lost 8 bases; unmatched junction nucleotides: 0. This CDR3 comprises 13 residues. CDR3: CASSESTSGTQYF. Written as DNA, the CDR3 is TGCGCCAGCAGTGAGTCGACTAGCGGTACGCAGTATTTT.

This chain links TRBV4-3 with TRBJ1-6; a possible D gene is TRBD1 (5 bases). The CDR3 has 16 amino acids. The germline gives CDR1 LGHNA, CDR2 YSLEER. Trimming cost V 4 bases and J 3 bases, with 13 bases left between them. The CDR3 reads CASSRSQAFYNSPLHF. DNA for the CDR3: TGCGCCAGCAGCCGTTCACAGGCTTTCTATAATTCACCCCTCCACTTT.

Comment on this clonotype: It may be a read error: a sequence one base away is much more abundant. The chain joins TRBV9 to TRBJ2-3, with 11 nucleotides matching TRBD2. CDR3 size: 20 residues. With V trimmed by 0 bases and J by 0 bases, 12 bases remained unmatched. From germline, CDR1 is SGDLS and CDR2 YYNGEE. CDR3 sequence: CASSVDFATSGVTSTDTQYF. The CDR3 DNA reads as TGTGCCAGCAGCGTAGATTTCGCGACTAGCGGGGTGACAAGCACAGATACGCAGTATTTT.

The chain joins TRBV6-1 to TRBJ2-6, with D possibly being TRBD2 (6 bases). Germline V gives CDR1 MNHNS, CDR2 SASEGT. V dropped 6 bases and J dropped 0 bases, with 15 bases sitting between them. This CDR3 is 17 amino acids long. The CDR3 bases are TGTGCCAGCAGACCAGCGGGCATAAGCTCTGGGGCCAACGTCCTGACTTTC. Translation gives CASRPAGISSGANVLTF.

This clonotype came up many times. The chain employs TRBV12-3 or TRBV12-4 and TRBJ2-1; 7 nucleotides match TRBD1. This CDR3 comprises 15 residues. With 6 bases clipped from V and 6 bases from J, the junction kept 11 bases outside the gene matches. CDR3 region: CASSRGQLSFNEQFF. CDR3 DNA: TGTGCCAGCAGCCGGGGACAGTTGAGTTTCAATGAGCAGTTCTTC.

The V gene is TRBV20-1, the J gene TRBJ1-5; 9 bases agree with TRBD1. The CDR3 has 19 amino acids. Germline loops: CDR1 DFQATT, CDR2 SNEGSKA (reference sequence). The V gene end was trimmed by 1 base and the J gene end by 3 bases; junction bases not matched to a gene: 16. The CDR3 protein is CSARVSQQSGTGNNQPQHF. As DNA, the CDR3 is TGCAGTGCTAGAGTGAGCCAACAATCCGGGACAGGGAACAATCAGCCCCAGCATTTT.

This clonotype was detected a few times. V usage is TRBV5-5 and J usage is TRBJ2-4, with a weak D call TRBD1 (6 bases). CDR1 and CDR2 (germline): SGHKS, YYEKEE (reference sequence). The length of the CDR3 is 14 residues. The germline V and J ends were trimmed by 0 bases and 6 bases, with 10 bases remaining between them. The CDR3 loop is CASSLEDSLNIQYF. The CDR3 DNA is TGTGCCAGCAGCTTGGAGGACAGTTTAAACATTCAGTACTTC.

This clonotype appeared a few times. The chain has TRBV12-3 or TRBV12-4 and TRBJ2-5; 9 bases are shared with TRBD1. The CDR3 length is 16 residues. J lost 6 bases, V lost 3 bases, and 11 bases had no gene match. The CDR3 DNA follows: TGTGCCAGCAGTTTTTTTACGGGACAGGGAAAGAAGACCCAGTACTTC. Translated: CASSFFTGQGKKTQYF.

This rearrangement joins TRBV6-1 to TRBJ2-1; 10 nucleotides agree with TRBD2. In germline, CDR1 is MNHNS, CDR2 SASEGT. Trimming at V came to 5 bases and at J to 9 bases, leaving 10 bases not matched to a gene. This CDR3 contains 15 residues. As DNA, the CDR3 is TGTGCCAGCAGTCTTTCAAGGCTAGCGGGAGCTGAGCAGTTCTTC. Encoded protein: CASSLSRLAGAEQFF.